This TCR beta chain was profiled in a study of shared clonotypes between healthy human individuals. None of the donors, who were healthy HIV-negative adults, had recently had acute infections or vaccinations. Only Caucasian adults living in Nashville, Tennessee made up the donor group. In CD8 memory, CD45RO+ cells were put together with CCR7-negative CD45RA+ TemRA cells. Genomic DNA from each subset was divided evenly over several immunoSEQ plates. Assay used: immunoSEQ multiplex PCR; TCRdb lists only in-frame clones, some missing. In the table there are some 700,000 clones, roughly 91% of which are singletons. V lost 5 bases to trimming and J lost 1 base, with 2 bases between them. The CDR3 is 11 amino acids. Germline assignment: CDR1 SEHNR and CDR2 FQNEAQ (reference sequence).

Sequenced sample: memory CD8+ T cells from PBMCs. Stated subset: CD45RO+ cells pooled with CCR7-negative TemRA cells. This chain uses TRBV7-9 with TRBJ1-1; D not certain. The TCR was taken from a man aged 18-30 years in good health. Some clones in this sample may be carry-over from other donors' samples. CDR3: CASSGNTEAFF. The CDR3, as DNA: TGTGCCAGCAGCGGGAACACTGAAGCTTTCTTT.